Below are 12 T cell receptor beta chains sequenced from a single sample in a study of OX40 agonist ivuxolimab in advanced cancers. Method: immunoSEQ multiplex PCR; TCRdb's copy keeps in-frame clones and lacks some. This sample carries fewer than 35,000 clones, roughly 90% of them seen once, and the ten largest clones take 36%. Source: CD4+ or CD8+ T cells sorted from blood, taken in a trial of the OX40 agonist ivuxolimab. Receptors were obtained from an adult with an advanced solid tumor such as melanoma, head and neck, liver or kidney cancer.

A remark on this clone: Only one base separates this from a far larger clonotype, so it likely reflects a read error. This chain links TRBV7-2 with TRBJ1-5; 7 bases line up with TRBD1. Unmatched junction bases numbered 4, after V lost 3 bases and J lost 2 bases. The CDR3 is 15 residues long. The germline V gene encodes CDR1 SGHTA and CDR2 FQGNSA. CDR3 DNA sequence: TGTGCCAGCAGCTTGGGAGGACAGGGCAATCAGCCCCAGCATTTT. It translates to CASSLGGQGNQPQHF.

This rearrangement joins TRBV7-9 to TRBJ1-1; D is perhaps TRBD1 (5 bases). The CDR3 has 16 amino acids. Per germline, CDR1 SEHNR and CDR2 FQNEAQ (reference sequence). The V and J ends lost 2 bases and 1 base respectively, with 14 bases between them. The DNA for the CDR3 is TGTGCCAGCAGCTTAAAGGGTTCAGGGCCGAACACTGAAGCTTTCTTT. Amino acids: CASSLKGSGPNTEAFF.

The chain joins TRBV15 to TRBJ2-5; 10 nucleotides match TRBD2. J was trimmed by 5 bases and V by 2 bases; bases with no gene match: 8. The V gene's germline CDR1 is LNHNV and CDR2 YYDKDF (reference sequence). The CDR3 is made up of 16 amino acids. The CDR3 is CATSRPTAGGHETQYF. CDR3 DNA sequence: TGTGCCACCAGCAGACCCACAGCGGGGGGGCACGAGACCCAGTACTTC.

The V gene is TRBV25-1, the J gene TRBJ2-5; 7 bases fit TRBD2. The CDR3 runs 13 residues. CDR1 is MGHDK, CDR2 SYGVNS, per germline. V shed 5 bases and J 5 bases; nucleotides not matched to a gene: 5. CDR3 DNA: TGTGCCAGCAGTCCCCGGGGAGGGGAGACCCAGTACTTC. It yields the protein CASSPRGGETQYF.

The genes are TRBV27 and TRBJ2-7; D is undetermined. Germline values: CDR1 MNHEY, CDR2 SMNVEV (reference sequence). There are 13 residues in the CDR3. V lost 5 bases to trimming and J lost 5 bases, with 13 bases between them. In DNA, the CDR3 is TGTGCCAGCAGTCTCCTCACCACACACGAGCAGTACTTC. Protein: CASSLLTTHEQYF.

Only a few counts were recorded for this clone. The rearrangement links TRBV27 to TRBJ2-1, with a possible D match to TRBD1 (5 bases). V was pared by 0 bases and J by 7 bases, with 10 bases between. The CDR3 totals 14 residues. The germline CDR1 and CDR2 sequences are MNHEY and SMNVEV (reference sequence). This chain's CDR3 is CASSLSGVANEQFF. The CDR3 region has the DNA TGTGCCAGCAGTTTATCAGGGGTTGCGAATGAGCAGTTCTTC.

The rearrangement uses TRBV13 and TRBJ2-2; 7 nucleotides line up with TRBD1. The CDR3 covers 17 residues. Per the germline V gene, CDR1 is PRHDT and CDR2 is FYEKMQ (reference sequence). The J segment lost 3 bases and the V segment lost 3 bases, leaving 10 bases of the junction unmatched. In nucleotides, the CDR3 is TGTGCCAGCAGCTTTTTCGACAGGGATGGGCACACCGGGGAGCTGTTTTTT. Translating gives CASSFFDRDGHTGELFF.

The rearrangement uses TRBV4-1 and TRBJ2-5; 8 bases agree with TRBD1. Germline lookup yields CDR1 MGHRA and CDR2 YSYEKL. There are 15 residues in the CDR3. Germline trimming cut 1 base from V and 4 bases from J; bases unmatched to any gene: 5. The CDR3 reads CASSQVQGGAETQYF. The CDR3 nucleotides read TGCGCCAGCAGCCAAGTACAGGGGGGCGCAGAGACCCAGTACTTC.

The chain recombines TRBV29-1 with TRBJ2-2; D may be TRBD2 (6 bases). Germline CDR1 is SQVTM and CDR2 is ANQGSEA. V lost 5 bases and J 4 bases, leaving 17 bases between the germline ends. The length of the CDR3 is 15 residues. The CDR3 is CSVYGTPKSTGELFF. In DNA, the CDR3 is TGCAGCGTTTACGGGACTCCGAAATCCACCGGGGAGCTGTTTTTT.

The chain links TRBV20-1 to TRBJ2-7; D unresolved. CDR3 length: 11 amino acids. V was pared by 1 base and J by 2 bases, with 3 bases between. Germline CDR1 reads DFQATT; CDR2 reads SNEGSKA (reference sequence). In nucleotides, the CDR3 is TGCAGTGCTAGAGGGGCCTACGAGCAGTACTTC. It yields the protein CSARGAYEQYF.

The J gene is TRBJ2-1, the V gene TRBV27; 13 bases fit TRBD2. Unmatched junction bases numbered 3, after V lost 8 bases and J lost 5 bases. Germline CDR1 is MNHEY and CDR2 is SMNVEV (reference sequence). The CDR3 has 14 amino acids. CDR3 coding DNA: TGTGCCAGCCGACTAGCGGGAGGCAACAATGAGCAGTTCTTC. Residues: CASRLAGGNNEQFF.

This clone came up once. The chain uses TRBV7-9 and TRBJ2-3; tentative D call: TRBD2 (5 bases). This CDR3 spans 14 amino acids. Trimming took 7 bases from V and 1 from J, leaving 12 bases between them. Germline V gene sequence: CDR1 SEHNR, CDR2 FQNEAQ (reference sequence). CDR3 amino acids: CASMDLLGTDTQYF. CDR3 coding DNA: TGTGCCAGCATGGACCTACTAGGCACAGATACGCAGTATTTT.